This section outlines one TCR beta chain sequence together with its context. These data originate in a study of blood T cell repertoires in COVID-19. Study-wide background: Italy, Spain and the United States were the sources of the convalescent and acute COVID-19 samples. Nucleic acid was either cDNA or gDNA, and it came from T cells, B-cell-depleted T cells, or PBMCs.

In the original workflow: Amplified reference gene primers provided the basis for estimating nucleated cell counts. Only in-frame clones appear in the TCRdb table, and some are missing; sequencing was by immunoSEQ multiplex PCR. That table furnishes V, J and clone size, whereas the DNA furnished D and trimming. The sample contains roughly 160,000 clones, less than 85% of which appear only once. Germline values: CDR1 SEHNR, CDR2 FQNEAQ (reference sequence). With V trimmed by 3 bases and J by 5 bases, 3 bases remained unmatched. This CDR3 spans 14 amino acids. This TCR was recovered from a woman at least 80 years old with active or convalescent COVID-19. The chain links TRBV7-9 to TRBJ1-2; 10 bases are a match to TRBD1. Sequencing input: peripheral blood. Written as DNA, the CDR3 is TGTGCCAGCAGCTTGGACAGGGGGGAGTATGGCTACACCTTC. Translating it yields CASSLDRGEYGYTF.